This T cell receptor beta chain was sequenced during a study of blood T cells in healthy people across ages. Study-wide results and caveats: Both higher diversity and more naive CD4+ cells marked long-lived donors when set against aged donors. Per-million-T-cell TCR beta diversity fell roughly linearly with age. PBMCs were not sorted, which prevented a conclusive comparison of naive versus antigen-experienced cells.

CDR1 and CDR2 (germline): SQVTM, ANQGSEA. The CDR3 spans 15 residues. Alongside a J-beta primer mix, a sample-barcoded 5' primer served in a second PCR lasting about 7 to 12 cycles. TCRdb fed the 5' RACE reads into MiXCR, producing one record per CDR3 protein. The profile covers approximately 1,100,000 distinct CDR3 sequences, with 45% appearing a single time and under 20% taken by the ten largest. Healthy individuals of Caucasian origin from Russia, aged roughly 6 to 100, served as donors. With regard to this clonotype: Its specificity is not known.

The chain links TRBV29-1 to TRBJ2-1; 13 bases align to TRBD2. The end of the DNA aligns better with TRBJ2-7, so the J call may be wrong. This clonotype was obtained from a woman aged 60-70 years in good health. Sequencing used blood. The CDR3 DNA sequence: TGCAGCGTGGGGACTAGCGGGACCTCCTACAATGAGCAGTACTTC. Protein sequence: CSVGTSGTSYNEQYF.